This is a list of T cell receptor beta chains from one sample in a study of cytomegalovirus exposure and HLA in healthy donors. The method was immunoSEQ multiplex PCR; TCRdb's version includes in-frame clones alone and lacks a portion of them. The sample lists over 250,000 clones; 86% were seen once. The sequencing input was PBMCs. These receptors came from a woman aged 18-29 years in good health and CMV-seronegative. Each CDR3 is given with its conserved first and last residue. A D gene is named only where the DNA matches it firmly. Some rows mark clone size as missing; the rest say once, few, many or name a class of expanded clone.

clone_size,j_call,d_call,v_call,cdr3_nt,cdr3_aa
NA,TRBJ2-6,NA,TRBV5-5,TGTGCCAGCAGCTTTCGGGATTACCTCTCTGGGGCCAACGTCCTGACTTTC,CASSFRDYLSGANVLTF
NA,TRBJ1-1,TRBD1,TRBV7-9,TGTGCCAGCAGCTTAACAGGGGTGCTACACACTGAAGCTTTCTTT,CASSLTGVLHTEAFF
NA,TRBJ2-7,NA,TRBV7-8,TGTGCCAGCAGCGCAAGACAGGTTGGTAGCGAGCAGTACTTC,CASSARQVGSEQYF
few,TRBJ2-2,TRBD2,TRBV30,TGTGCCTGGAGTGTACGGGGGAGGGACACCGGGGAGCTGTTTTTT,CAWSVRGRDTGELFF
NA,TRBJ1-5,NA,TRBV6-5,TGTGCCAGCAGGAGGGAGGGCAATCAGCCCCAGCATTTT,CASRREGNQPQHF
NA,TRBJ2-1,NA,TRBV30,TGTGCCTGGAGTCTGAGCTCCTACAATGAGCAGTTCTTC,CAWSLSSYNEQFF
NA,TRBJ1-5,TRBD1,TRBV9,TGTGCCAGCAGCGCCCCCAGAATGGACAGGGCGAGGGATAGCAATCAGCCCCAGCATTTT,CASSAPRMDRARDSNQPQHF
NA,TRBJ1-3,NA,TRBV7-2,TGTGCCAGCAGCTTAGGAGGGGGAGGAAACACCATATATTTT,CASSLGGGGNTIYF
few,TRBJ1-2,NA,TRBV9,TGTGCCAGCAGCCTTAACTATGGCTACACCTTC,CASSLNYGYTF
few,TRBJ2-3,TRBD1,TRBV6-4,TGTGCCAGCAGTGACGGGGGACAGAGCACAGATACGCAGTATTTT,CASSDGGQSTDTQYF
NA,TRBJ2-7,TRBD1,TRBV20-1,TGCAGTGCTAAACAGGGGAACGAGCAGTACTTC,CSAKQGNEQYF
NA,TRBJ1-1,TRBD1,TRBV6-5,TGTGCCAGCAGTTACGGGGGGACAGACACTCAAGCTTTCTTT,CASSYGGTDTQAFF
once,TRBJ2-7,NA,TRBV4-3,TGCGCCAGCAGCCACCGAAAGGGGGACGAGCAGTACTTC,CASSHRKGDEQYF
NA,TRBJ1-1,NA,TRBV6-4,TGTGCCAGCAGTGACTCTAGCGGGAACACTGAAGCTTTCTTT,CASSDSSGNTEAFF
NA,TRBJ2-7,TRBD2,TRBV7-3,TGTGCCAGCAGCTTTACCAGCGGGGGGCCGGAGGGCGAGCAGTACTTC,CASSFTSGGPEGEQYF
NA,TRBJ2-1,TRBD1,TRBV7-2,TGTGCCAGCAGCCGACCGGGACAGGGGCCACGGAATGAGCAGTTCTTC,CASSRPGQGPRNEQFF
NA,TRBJ1-3,NA,TRBV6-5,TGTGCCAGCAGTTACTCGCCAGGGCCTGGAAACACCATATATTTT,CASSYSPGPGNTIYF
NA,TRBJ2-7,TRBD2,TRBV19,TGTGCCAGTGGGCATGGCGGGAGCTCCTACGAGCAGTACTTC,CASGHGGSSYEQYF
NA,TRBJ2-7,TRBD1,TRBV5-1,TGCGCCAGCAGACCTTCGGACAGGTACGAGCAGTACTTC,CASRPSDRYEQYF
NA,TRBJ2-7,TRBD1,TRBV7-8,TGTGCCAGCAGCTTAGCGGGACAGGGGAAACCCTACGAGCAGTACTTC,CASSLAGQGKPYEQYF
NA,TRBJ1-1,TRBD1,TRBV6-5,TGTGCCAGCAGGAAGGGACAGAGGAACACTGAAGCTTTCTTT,CASRKGQRNTEAFF
NA,TRBJ1-1,TRBD1,TRBV27,TGTGCCAGCAGTGTGCAGACAGGGGAAGGTGTCGGGAACACTGAAGCTTTCTTT,CASSVQTGEGVGNTEAFF
NA,TRBJ2-7,TRBD2,TRBV27,TGTGCCAGCAGTCTACAACCAGCGGGAAGGTCCTACGAGCAGTACTTC,CASSLQPAGRSYEQYF
NA,TRBJ2-7,TRBD2,TRBV18,TGTGCCAGCTCACCTGGACTAGCGGGAGGTTACGAGCAGTACTTC,CASSPGLAGGYEQYF
NA,TRBJ1-1,TRBD1,TRBV28,TGTGCCAGCAGTCCCCACCAGGACAGGGGAACTGAAGCTTTCTTT,CASSPHQDRGTEAFF
NA,TRBJ1-5,NA,TRBV5-6,TGTGCCAGCAGCCGCCAGGAACCGAATCAGCCCCAGCATTTT,CASSRQEPNQPQHF
NA,TRBJ2-3,NA,TRBV19,TGTGCCAGTAGTACGCTCAAGCGGGCGGGGACAGATACGCAGTATTTT,CASSTLKRAGTDTQYF
NA,TRBJ2-5,TRBD1,TRBV6-1,TGTGCCAGCAGTGAGGGGACAGTGAAAGAGACCCAGTACTTC,CASSEGTVKETQYF
few,TRBJ2-2,NA,TRBV9,TGTGCCAGCAGCGTTGGAGGGGACACCGGGGAGCTGTTTTTT,CASSVGGDTGELFF
NA,TRBJ2-2,NA,TRBV5-1,TGCGCCAGCAGCAACGGACAGCCCACCGGGGAGCTGTTTTTT,CASSNGQPTGELFF
NA,TRBJ2-2,NA,TRBV18,TGTGCCAGCTCACAACTTTCAGGGGCAAACACCGGGGAGCTGTTTTTT,CASSQLSGANTGELFF
NA,TRBJ1-4,TRBD1,TRBV5-1,TGCGCCAGCAGCCGGGGACAGAACCCTAATGAAAAACTGTTTTTT,CASSRGQNPNEKLFF
few,TRBJ2-5,NA,TRBV11-3,TGTGCCAGCAGCTTTTTATCCGGGATGGAGACCCAGTACTTC,CASSFLSGMETQYF
NA,TRBJ2-1,NA,TRBV30,TGTGCCTGGACGAGTTCCTACAATGAGCAGTTCTTC,CAWTSSYNEQFF
few,TRBJ1-2,NA,TRBV12-5,TGTGCTAGTGCCCTTAACTATGGCTACACCTTC,CASALNYGYTF
NA,TRBJ2-7,NA,TRBV20-1,TGCAGTGCTAGACTCTACGAGCAGTACTTC,CSARLYEQYF
NA,TRBJ2-7,NA,TRBV9,TGTGCCAGCAGCCCCTTGGGCGGGGGCACCTACGAGCAGTACTTC,CASSPLGGGTYEQYF
NA,TRBJ2-2,NA,TRBV6-5,TGTGCCAGCAGTACGGTAAAAGGGGACACCGGGGAGCTGTTTTTT,CASSTVKGDTGELFF
NA,TRBJ2-5,NA,TRBV14,TGTGCCAGCAGCCAACGCCAGGCAGGAGAGACCCAGTACTTC,CASSQRQAGETQYF
once,TRBJ1-1,TRBD1,TRBV7-8,TGTGCCAGCAGCTCCTTGACAGGGGGCACTGAAGCTTTCTTT,CASSSLTGGTEAFF
NA,TRBJ2-7,TRBD1,TRBV5-1,TGCGCCAGCAGCTTGAGCCAGGGGGATTTTTACGAGCAGTACTTC,CASSLSQGDFYEQYF
NA,TRBJ1-2,NA,TRBV1,TGCACCAGCAGCATAGGAGGGCCTATCATCCATGGCTACACCTTC,CTSSIGGPIIHGYTF
NA,TRBJ1-2,TRBD1,TRBV6-1,TGTGCCAGCAAGGGGGGACAGGAAAAGGCTCGAGGCTACACCTTC,CASKGGQEKARGYTF